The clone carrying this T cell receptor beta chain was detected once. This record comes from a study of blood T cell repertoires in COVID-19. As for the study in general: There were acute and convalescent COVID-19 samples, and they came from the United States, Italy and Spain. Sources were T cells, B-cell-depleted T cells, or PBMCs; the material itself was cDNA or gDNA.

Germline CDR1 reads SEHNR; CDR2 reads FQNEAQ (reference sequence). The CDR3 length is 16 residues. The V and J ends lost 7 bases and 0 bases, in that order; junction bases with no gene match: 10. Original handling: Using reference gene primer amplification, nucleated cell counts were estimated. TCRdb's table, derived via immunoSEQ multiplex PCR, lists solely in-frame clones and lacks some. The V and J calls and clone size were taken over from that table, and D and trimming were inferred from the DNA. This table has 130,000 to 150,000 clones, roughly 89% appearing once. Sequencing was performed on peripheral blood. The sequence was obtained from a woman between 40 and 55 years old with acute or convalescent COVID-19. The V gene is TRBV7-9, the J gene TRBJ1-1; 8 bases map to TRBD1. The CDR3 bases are TGTGCCAGCAACCCCACTGACAGGGGCCTGAACACTGAAGCTTTCTTT. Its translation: CASNPTDRGLNTEAFF.